One TCR beta chain is described in this entry. Its antigen is undetermined. Chemo-refractory metastatic non-small-cell lung cancer patients received focal radiation with ipilimumab CTLA-4 blockade. The length of the CDR3 is 15 residues. In germline, CDR1 is MNHEY, CDR2 SMNVEV (reference sequence). Trimming cost V 3 bases and J 6 bases; bases outside gene matches: 5. Libraries were prepared by immunoSEQ multiplex PCR; TCRdb keeps only in-frame clonotypes and omits some of them. The table includes about 97,000 clones, roughly 74% detected once. These data belong to a study of radiotherapy plus CTLA-4 blockade in lung cancer. Turning to the study itself: Patients showed objective responses in roughly 18% of cases and disease control in around 30%.

Notes on the study in general: After treatment with radiotherapy plus ipilimumab, TCR clones that came from the tumor expanded in blood.

This clonotype was sampled from a human donor with non-small cell lung cancer who had a partial response to radiotherapy plus ipilimumab. Some clones in this sample may be carry-over from other donors' samples. The chain combines TRBV27 with TRBJ2-7, with TRBD2 identical over 13 bases. This specimen was peripheral blood, taken from a patient treated with radiotherapy plus ipilimumab. CDR3 protein: CASSLGLAGSGEQYF. Here the CDR3 DNA reads TGTGCCAGCAGTTTGGGACTAGCGGGAAGCGGCGAGCAGTACTTC.